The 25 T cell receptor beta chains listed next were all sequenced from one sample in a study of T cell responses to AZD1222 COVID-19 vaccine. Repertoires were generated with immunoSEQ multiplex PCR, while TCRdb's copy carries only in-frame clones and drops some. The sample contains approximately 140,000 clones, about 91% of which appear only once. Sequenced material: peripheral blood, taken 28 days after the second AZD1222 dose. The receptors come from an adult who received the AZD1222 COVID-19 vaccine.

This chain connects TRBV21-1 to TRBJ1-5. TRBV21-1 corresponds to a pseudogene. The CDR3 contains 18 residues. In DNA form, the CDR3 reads TGTGCCAGCAGCTCACCGCCACTCGGGAGGGGTCCGCGAAGGCCCCAGCATTTT. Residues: CASSSPPLGRGPRRPQHF.

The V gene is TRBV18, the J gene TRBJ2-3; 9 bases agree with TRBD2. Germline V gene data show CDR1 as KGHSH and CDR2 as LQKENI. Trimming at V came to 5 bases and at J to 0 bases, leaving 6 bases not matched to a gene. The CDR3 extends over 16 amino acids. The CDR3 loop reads CASSTRLAVSTDTQYF. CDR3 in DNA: TGTGCCAGCTCAACGAGACTAGCGGTTAGCACAGATACGCAGTATTTT.

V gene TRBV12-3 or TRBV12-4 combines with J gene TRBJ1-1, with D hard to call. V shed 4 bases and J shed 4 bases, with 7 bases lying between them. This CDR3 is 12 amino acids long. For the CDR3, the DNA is TGTGCCAGCAGTTGGGCGGGCACTGAAGCTTTCTTT. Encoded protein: CASSWAGTEAFF.

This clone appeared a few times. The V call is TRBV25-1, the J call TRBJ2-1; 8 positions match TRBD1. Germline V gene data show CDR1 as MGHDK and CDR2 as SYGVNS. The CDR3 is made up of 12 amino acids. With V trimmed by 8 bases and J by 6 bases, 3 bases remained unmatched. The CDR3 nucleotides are TGTGCCAGCCAGGACAGGGTCAATGAGCAGTTCTTC. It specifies CASQDRVNEQFF.

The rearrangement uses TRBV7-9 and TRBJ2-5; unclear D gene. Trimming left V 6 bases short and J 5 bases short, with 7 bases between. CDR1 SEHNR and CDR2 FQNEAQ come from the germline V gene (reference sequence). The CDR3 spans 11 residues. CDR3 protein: CASRFGETQYF. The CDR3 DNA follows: TGTGCCAGCAGATTCGGGGAGACCCAGTACTTC.

The CDR3 sequence is CASSSDRRNTIYF. Written as DNA, the CDR3 is TGTGCCAGCTCATCAGACCGAAGAAACACCATATATTTT. V is TRBV18 and J is TRBJ1-3; D gene unclear. Germline values: CDR1 KGHSH, CDR2 LQKENI. V was trimmed by 5 bases and J by 5 bases, leaving 10 bases between them. CDR3 length: 13 amino acids. Supplemented by reference TRBV18 and TRBJ1-3, the full variable domain reads NAGVMQNPRHLVRRRGQEARLRCSPMKGHSHVYWYRQLPEEGLKFMVYLQKENIIDESGMPKERFSAEFPKEGPSILRIQQVVRGDSAAYFCASSSDRRNTIYFGEGSWLTVV.

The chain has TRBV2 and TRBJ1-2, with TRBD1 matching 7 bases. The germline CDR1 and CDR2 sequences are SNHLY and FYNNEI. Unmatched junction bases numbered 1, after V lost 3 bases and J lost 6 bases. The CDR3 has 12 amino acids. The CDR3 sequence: CASSETGHGYTF. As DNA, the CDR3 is TGTGCCAGCAGTGAGACAGGGCATGGCTACACCTTC.

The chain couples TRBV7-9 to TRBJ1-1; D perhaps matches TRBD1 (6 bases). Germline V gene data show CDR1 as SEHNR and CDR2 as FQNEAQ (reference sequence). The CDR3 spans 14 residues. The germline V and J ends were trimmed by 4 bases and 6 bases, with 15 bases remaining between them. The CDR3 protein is CASSWGRSAAEAFF. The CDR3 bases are TGTGCCAGCAGCTGGGGGCGGTCGGCCGCTGAAGCTTTCTTT.

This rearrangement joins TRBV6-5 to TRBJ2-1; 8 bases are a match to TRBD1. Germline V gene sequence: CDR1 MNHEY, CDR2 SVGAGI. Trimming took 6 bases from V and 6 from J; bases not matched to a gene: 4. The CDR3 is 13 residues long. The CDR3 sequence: CASRSTGVNEQFF. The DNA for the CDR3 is TGTGCCAGCAGGTCGACAGGGGTCAATGAGCAGTTCTTC.

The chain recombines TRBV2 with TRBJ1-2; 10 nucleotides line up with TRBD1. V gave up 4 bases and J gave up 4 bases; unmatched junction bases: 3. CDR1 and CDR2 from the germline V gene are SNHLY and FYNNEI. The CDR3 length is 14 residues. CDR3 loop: CASSGTGGGYGYTF. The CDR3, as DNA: TGTGCCAGCAGTGGGACAGGGGGTGGCTATGGCTACACCTTC.

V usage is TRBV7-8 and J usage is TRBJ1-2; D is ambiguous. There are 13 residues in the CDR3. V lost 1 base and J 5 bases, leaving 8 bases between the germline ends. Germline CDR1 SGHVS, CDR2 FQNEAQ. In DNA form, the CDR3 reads TGTGCCAGCAGCTTAGGCTCGTCGTATGGCTACACCTTC. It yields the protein CASSLGSSYGYTF.

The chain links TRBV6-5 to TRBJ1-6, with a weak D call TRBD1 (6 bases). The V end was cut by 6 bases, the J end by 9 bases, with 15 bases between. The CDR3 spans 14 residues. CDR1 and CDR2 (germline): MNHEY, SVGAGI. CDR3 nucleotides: TGTGCCAGCAGACCGGACAGCTTTGGTTCACCCCTCCACTTT. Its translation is CASRPDSFGSPLHF.

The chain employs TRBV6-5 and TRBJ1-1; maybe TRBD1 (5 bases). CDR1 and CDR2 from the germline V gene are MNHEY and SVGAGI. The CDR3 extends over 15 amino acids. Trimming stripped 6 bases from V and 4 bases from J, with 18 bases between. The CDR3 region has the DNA TGTGCCAGCAGGGTCCTTGGGGGGGGACGCACTGAAGCTTTCTTT. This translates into CASRVLGGGRTEAFF.

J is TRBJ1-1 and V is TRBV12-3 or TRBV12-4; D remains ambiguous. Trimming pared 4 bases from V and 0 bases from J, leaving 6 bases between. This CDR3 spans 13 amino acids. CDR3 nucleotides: TGTGCCAGCAGTTCTCAGATGAACACTGAAGCTTTCTTT. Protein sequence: CASSSQMNTEAFF.

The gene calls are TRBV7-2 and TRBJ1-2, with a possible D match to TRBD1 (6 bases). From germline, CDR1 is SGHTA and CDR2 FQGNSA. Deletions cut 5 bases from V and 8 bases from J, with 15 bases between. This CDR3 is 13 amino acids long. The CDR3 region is CASSPAGARGYTF. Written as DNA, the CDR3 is TGTGCCAGCAGCCCGGCGGGGGCGAGGGGCTACACCTTC.

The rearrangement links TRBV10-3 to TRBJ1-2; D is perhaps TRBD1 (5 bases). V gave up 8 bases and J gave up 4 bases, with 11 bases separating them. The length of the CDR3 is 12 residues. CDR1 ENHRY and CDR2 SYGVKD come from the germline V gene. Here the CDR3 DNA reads TGTGCCATCCATGACGGGGGCTATGGCTACACCTTC. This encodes CAIHDGGYGYTF.

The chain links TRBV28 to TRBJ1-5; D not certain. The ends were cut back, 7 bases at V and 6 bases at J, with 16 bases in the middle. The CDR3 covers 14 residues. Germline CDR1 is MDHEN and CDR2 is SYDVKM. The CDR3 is CASTKGRWGQPQHF. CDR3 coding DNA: TGTGCCAGCACCAAGGGCAGATGGGGTCAGCCCCAGCATTTT.

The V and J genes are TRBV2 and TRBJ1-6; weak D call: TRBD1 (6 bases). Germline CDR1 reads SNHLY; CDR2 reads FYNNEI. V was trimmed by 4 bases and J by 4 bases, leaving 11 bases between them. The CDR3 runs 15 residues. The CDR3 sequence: CASSAQGLYNSPLHF. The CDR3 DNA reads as TGTGCCAGCAGTGCTCAGGGGCTTTATAATTCACCCCTCCACTTT.

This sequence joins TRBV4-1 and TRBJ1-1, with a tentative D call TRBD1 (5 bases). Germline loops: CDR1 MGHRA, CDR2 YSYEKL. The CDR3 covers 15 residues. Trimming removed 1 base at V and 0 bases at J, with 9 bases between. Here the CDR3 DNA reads TGCGCCAGCAGCCAAGGTTTACAGGTGAACACTGAAGCTTTCTTT. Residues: CASSQGLQVNTEAFF.

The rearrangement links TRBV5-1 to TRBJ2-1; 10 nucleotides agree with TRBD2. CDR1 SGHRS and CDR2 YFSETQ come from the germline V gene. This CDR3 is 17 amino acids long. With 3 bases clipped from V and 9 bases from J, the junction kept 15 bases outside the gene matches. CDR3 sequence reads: CASSWSTSGGVLGEQFF. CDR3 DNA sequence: TGCGCCAGCAGCTGGTCAACCAGCGGGGGGGTCCTCGGTGAGCAGTTCTTC.

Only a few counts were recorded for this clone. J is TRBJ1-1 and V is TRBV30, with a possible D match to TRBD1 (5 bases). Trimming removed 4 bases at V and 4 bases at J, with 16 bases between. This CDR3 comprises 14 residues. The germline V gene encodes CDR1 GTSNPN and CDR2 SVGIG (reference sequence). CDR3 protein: CAWKGQGGGTEAFF. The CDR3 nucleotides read TGTGCCTGGAAGGGTCAGGGAGGCGGCACTGAAGCTTTCTTT. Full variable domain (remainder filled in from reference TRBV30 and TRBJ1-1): SQTIHQWPATLVQPVGSPLSLECTVEGTSNPNLYWYRQAAGRGLQLLFYSVGIGQISSEVPQNLSASRPQDRQFILSSKKLLLSDSGFYLCAWKGQGGGTEAFFGQGTRLTVV.

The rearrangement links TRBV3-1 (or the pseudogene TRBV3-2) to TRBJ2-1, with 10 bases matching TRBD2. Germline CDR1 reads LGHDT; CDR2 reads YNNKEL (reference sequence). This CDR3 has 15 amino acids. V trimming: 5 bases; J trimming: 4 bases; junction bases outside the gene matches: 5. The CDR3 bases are TGTGCCAGCAGCTACGGGACTAGCGAATACAATGAGCAGTTCTTC. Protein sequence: CASSYGTSEYNEQFF.

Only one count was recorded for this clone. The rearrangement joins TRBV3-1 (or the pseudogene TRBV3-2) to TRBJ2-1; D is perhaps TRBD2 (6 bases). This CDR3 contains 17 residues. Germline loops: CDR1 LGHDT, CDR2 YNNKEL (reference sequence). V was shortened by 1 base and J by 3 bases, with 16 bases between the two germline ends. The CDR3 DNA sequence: TGTGCCAGCAGCCAAGCCCTGGGACTTATCGGCTACAATGAGCAGTTCTTC. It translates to CASSQALGLIGYNEQFF.

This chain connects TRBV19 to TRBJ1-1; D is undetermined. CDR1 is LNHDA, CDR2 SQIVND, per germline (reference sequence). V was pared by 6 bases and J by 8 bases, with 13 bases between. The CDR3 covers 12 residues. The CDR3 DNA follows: TGTGCCAGTAGGGTCGGAGATCGGGAAGCTTTCTTT. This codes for CASRVGDREAFF.

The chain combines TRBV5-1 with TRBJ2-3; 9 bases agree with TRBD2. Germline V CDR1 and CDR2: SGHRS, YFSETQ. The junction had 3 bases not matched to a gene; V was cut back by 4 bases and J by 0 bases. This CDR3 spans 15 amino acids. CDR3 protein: CASSTLAGSTDTQYF. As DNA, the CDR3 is TGCGCCAGCAGCACACTAGCGGGTAGCACAGATACGCAGTATTTT.